The source of this T cell receptor (beta chain) is a study of cytomegalovirus exposure and HLA in healthy donors. For the study at large: An earlier analysis found some 100 million unique TCR beta sequences from about 190 million T cells. Broader study findings: Evidence from a later analysis indicated that most CMV-associated TCR beta chains looked HLA-restricted.

The PCR was carried out with 60 Vbeta primers and 13 Jbeta primers. The repertoire was sequenced with immunoSEQ multiplex PCR; TCRdb's copy has only in-frame clones and lacks some. This sample yields over 150,000 clones, of which 60% to 80% are seen a single time; approximately 1.5% belongs to the top ten. In regard to this clone: The antigen remains unidentified.

Germline CDR1 reads SGHVS; CDR2 reads FQNEAQ. Trimming cost V 2 bases and J 6 bases; bases outside gene matches: 6. The CDR3 runs to 15 residues. The sequence was obtained from a woman younger than 30 in good health and CMV-seronegative. What was sequenced was PBMCs. V is TRBV7-8 and J is TRBJ2-2; 7 nucleotides agree with TRBD2. For the CDR3, the DNA is TGTGCCAGCAGCTTACTCTTAGGGAGGGCCGGGGAGCTGTTTTTT. Amino acids: CASSLLLGRAGELFF.